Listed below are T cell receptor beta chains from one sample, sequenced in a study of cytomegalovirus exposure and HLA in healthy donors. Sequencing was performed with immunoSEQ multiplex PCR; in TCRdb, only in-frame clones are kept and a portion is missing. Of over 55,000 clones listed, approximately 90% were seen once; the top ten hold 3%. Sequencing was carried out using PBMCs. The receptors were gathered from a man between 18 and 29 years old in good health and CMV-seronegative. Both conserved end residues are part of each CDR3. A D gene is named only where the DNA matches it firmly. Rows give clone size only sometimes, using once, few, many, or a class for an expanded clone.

CDR3: CASRWGGVDTQYF
DNA: TGTGCCAGCAGGTGGGGGGGAGTGGATACGCAGTATTTT
D: TRBD2
J: TRBJ2-3
V: TRBV28
size: -

CDR3: CASSIGLFRGEQYF
DNA: TGTGCCAGTAGTATAGGACTATTCCGGGGCGAGCAGTACTTC
D: -
J: TRBJ2-7
V: TRBV19
size: -

CDR3: CASSPQTGVTGELFF
DNA: TGCGCCAGCAGCCCACAAACAGGGGTCACCGGGGAGCTGTTTTTT
D: TRBD1
J: TRBJ2-2
V: TRBV4-1
size: -

CDR3: CASGVGSASSYEQYF
DNA: TGTGCCAGCGGGGTCGGGAGCGCAAGCTCCTACGAGCAGTACTTC
D: -
J: TRBJ2-7
V: TRBV27
size: -

CDR3: CASSLEASETQYF
DNA: TGTGCCAGCAGCTTAGAAGCTTCAGAGACCCAGTACTTC
D: -
J: TRBJ2-5
V: TRBV13
size: -

CDR3: CASSGPGWYEQYF
DNA: TGTGCCAGTAGTGGCCCGGGGTGGTACGAGCAGTACTTC
D: -
J: TRBJ2-7
V: TRBV19
size: once

CDR3: CASTFQPGEGTKNIQYF
DNA: TGTGCCAGCACGTTTCAACCTGGGGAGGGGACCAAAAACATTCAGTACTTC
D: TRBD2
J: TRBJ2-4
V: TRBV2
size: -

CDR3: CASSSPENIQYF
DNA: TGTGCCAGCAGTTCCCCCGAGAACATTCAGTACTTC
D: -
J: TRBJ2-4
V: TRBV7-9
size: -

CDR3: CASSGTNNEQFF
DNA: TGTGCCAGCAGCGGGACTAACAATGAGCAGTTCTTC
D: -
J: TRBJ2-1
V: TRBV9
size: -

CDR3: CASSQGAGSYEQYF
DNA: TGTGCCAGCAGCCAAGGGGCGGGCTCCTACGAGCAGTACTTC
D: -
J: TRBJ2-7
V: TRBV4-2
size: -

CDR3: CASNRDRASTDTQYF
DNA: TGTGCCAGCAATCGGGACAGAGCTAGCACAGATACGCAGTATTTT
D: TRBD1
J: TRBJ2-3
V: TRBV6-6
size: -

CDR3: CASGLALAGGDNEQFF
DNA: TGTGCTAGTGGTTTGGCATTAGCGGGAGGAGATAATGAGCAGTTCTTC
D: TRBD2
J: TRBJ2-1
V: TRBV12-5
size: -

CDR3: CASKQDHSGANVLTF
DNA: TGTGCCAGTAAACAGGACCACTCTGGGGCCAACGTCCTGACTTTC
D: -
J: TRBJ2-6
V: TRBV19
size: few

CDR3: CASSFGNPSVTYLGTQYF
DNA: TGTGCCAGCAGCTTCGGTAACCCTAGCGTAACTTATCTGGGGACCCAGTACTTC
D: -
J: TRBJ2-5
V: TRBV5-6
size: -